Shown below are 18 T cell receptor beta chains from a single sample sequenced in a study of T cell responses to AZD1222 COVID-19 vaccine. Some clones are missing from TCRdb's copy, which holds only in-frame ones; the method was immunoSEQ multiplex PCR. The data contain approximately 150,000 clones, under 95% of them singletons. The sequencing here drew on peripheral blood, taken 28 days after the second AZD1222 dose. Source of these receptors: an adult who received the AZD1222 COVID-19 vaccine.

The V gene is TRBV19, the J gene TRBJ1-1, with 7 bases matching TRBD1. The V gene's germline CDR1 is LNHDA and CDR2 SQIVND (reference sequence). The ends lost 1 base at V and 7 bases at J; junction bases unmatched: 6. The CDR3 spans 14 residues. CDR3 sequence reads: CASSIAGDSREAFF. As DNA, the CDR3 is TGTGCCAGTAGTATAGCTGGGGACAGCCGTGAAGCTTTCTTT.

The chain recombines TRBV7-9 with TRBJ1-2, with TRBD1 identical over 7 bases. From germline, CDR1 is SEHNR and CDR2 FQNEAQ (reference sequence). Germline trimming cut 4 bases from V and 3 bases from J; bases unmatched to any gene: 14. This CDR3 is built from 17 residues. The DNA of the CDR3 is TGTGCCAGCAGCTCAAGGAGCAGGGGGATTTTCGACTATGGCTACACCTTC. Translated: CASSSRSRGIFDYGYTF.

This chain links TRBV2 with TRBJ1-2; TRBD1 might be the D (6 bases). Trimming left V 7 bases short and J 5 bases short, with 17 bases between. Germline V CDR1 and CDR2: SNHLY, FYNNEI. This CDR3 is 14 amino acids long. CDR3 residues: CASTPGGGAYGYTF. The CDR3 nucleotides are TGTGCCAGCACCCCCGGAGGGGGGGCTTATGGCTACACCTTC. The full variable domain, completed using reference TRBV2 and TRBJ1-2, is EPEVTQTPSHQVTQMGQEVILRCVPISNHLYFYWYRQILGQKVEFLVSFYNNEISEKSEIFDDQFSVERPDGSNFTLKIRSTKLEDSAMYFCASTPGGGAYGYTFGSGTRLTVV.

The rearrangement uses TRBV18 and TRBJ1-1; the match to TRBD1 covers 7 bases. The CDR3 totals 14 residues. Trimming removed 4 bases from V and 1 base from J; junction bases left unmatched: 3. Germline CDR1 KGHSH, CDR2 LQKENI. The CDR3 nucleotides are TGTGCCAGCTCACGGGGACAGCCGAACACTGAAGCTTTCTTT. It is translated as CASSRGQPNTEAFF.

The chain employs TRBV10-1 and TRBJ1-5; a weak D match, TRBD1 (6 bases). The ends were cut back, 2 bases at V and 6 bases at J, with 17 bases in the middle. Germline V gene sequence: CDR1 WNHNN, CDR2 SYGVQD (reference sequence). The CDR3 is 16 residues long. The CDR3 region is CASSEPGQGSSQPQHF. The CDR3 DNA is TGCGCCAGCAGTGAGCCGGGTCAGGGGAGTAGTCAGCCCCAGCATTTT.

This chain connects TRBV3-1 (or the pseudogene TRBV3-2) to TRBJ2-7; 9 positions agree with TRBD2. With 4 bases clipped from V and 3 bases from J, the junction kept 1 base outside the gene matches. The germline CDR1 and CDR2 sequences are LGHDT and YNNKEL (reference sequence). CDR3 length: 13 residues. The CDR3 DNA sequence: TGTGCCAGCAGCCGCGGGAGGGTCTACGAGCAGTACTTC. Translating it yields CASSRGRVYEQYF.

CDR3 nucleotide sequence: TGTGCCAGCCCCCTAGGTTGTGGCAGGGGGACAAGATGTAGTGAAAAACTGTTTTTT. Residues: CASPLGCGRGTRCSEKLFF. The chain couples TRBV2 to TRBJ1-4; the match to TRBD1 covers 7 bases. Germline V gives CDR1 SNHLY, CDR2 FYNNEI. With V trimmed by 8 bases and J by 7 bases, 25 bases remained unmatched. CDR3 length: 19 residues.

V is TRBV10-3 and J is TRBJ1-3, with D unresolved. The V end lost 6 bases, the J end lost 2 bases, and 8 bases lay between the germline ends. Per germline, CDR1 ENHRY and CDR2 SYGVKD. This CDR3 region has 13 residues. CDR3 sequence (DNA): TGTGCCATCAGGCAAGATACTGGAAACACCATATATTTT. It specifies CAIRQDTGNTIYF.

This sequence joins TRBV3-1 (or the pseudogene TRBV3-2) and TRBJ2-5; 11 bases map to TRBD1. This CDR3 has 15 amino acids. Trimming at V came to 1 base and at J to 5 bases, leaving 3 bases not matched to a gene. Germline V gene data show CDR1 as LGHDT and CDR2 as YNNKEL (reference sequence). The CDR3 here is CASSQGTGGAETQYF. CDR3 DNA: TGTGCCAGCAGCCAAGGGACAGGGGGCGCGGAGACCCAGTACTTC.

The chain links TRBV6-5 to TRBJ1-5; no clear D. V was cut by 4 bases and J by 10 bases, with 14 bases left in between. The CDR3 contains 13 residues. Germline CDR1 is MNHEY and CDR2 is SVGAGI. The CDR3 DNA follows: TGTGCCAGCAGTTTGGACGGTAGACTACCCCAGCATTTT. Protein sequence: CASSLDGRLPQHF.

The chain couples TRBV6-5 to TRBJ1-1; D gene unclear. The CDR3 length is 13 residues. Germline CDR1 MNHEY, CDR2 SVGAGI. V lost 5 bases and J lost 1, with 8 bases in between. This CDR3 is CASSIDPNTEAFF. The CDR3 bases are TGTGCCAGCAGTATAGACCCGAACACTGAAGCTTTCTTT.

This clone occurred once. V usage is TRBV6-5 and J usage is TRBJ2-2; the D gene could be TRBD1 or TRBD2 (5 bases each). Trimming left V 6 bases short and J 4 bases short, with 12 bases between. CDR3 length: 14 amino acids. Germline CDR1 reads MNHEY; CDR2 reads SVGAGI. In DNA form, the CDR3 reads TGTGCCAGCAGGGGACGGTGGTTCACCGGGGAGCTGTTTTTT. Its protein product is CASRGRWFTGELFF.

V and J are TRBV10-1 and TRBJ1-1, with 9 positions matching TRBD1. V trimming: 0 bases; J trimming: 9 bases; junction bases outside the gene matches: 5. The CDR3 runs 14 residues. CDR1 and CDR2 (germline): WNHNN, SYGVQD (reference sequence). CDR3 in amino acids: CASSESGQGEKAFF. The DNA for the CDR3 is TGCGCCAGCAGTGAGTCGGGACAGGGTGAGAAAGCTTTCTTT.

The sample holds a few counts of this clone. This rearrangement joins TRBV19 to TRBJ1-1; the D is unclear. V lost 4 bases to trimming and J lost 10 bases, with 13 bases between them. Looked up from germline, CDR1 is LNHDA and CDR2 is SQIVND (reference sequence). The CDR3 loop spans 12 amino acids. Here the CDR3 reads CASSNFTRGAFF. In nucleotides, the CDR3 is TGTGCCAGTAGTAATTTCACTCGGGGAGCTTTCTTT.

The CDR3 protein is CATRRGKVTEAFF. The CDR3 nucleotides are TGTGCCACGCGTCGGGGGAAGGTCACTGAAGCTTTCTTT. This rearrangement joins TRBV6-5 to TRBJ1-1; weak D call: TRBD1 (5 bases). CDR3 length equals 13 residues. Deletions cut 10 bases from V and 4 bases from J, with 16 bases between. Germline V gene lookup returns CDR1 MNHEY and CDR2 SVGAGI.

The chain recombines TRBV6-6 with TRBJ2-5; D unresolved. This CDR3 has 15 residues. The V and J ends lost 2 bases and 0 bases respectively, with 10 bases between them. Germline CDR1 is MNHNY and CDR2 is SVGAGI (reference sequence). The CDR3 DNA reads TGTGCCAGCAGTTACGTAAGGTGGAACCAAGAGACCCAGTACTTC. This sequence encodes CASSYVRWNQETQYF.

The CDR3 DNA reads as TGTGCCAGCAGCCACAGGGAGAACACTGAAGCTTTCTTT. Translated: CASSHRENTEAFF. This chain connects TRBV2 to TRBJ1-1, with D tentatively TRBD1 (6 bases). Per the germline V gene, CDR1 is SNHLY and CDR2 is FYNNEI. This CDR3 is built from 13 residues. The V and J ends lost 6 bases and 1 base respectively, with 9 bases between them.

The rearrangement uses TRBV5-6 and TRBJ1-5; TRBD1 matches at 10 bases. Germline V lookup: CDR1 SGHDT, CDR2 YYEEEE. The CDR3 spans 14 residues. V lost 4 bases to trimming and J lost 6 bases; unmatched junction nucleotides: 4. The DNA of the CDR3 is TGTGCCAGCAGCACCGGGACAGGGGTTCAGCCCCAGCATTTT. It specifies CASSTGTGVQPQHF.